The sequence of this TCR beta chain was determined in a study of graft-versus-host responses after intestinal transplantation. Study information: For approximately three years after anti-thymocyte globulin induction, all recipients took tacrolimus and steroids.

Points from the study as a whole: GvH clones detected in recipient marrow included some appearing first in ileum or blood.

Notes on this clone: Its antigen is unknown.

Libraries were prepared by immunoSEQ multiplex PCR; TCRdb keeps only in-frame clonotypes and omits some of them. Here the sample spans about 100,000 clones, roughly 87% being singletons. The V and J ends lost 4 bases and 2 bases respectively, with 9 bases between them. Germline V gene sequence: CDR1 ENHRY, CDR2 SYGVKD. The CDR3 extends over 13 amino acids. This TCR derives from a human donor who was the organ donor for an intestinal transplant. The sequencing here drew on unstimulated CD4+ T cells sorted from spleen or lymph node cells, taken before transplant. The chain is built from TRBV10-3 and TRBJ2-7; a possible D gene is TRBD1 (6 bases). The CDR3 sequence: CAISVGDTYEQYF. CDR3 nucleotide sequence: TGTGCCATCAGTGTGGGGGACACCTACGAGCAGTACTTC.